The 21 T cell receptor beta chains presented below share a single source sample, sequenced in a study of T cell repertoires in cytomegalovirus infection. One entry per CDR3 protein results from TCRdb running MiXCR on the reads. The repertoire has approximately 24,000 distinct CDR3 sequences, roughly 20% of them found once; the top ten carry roughly nine tenths. Their antigens remain unidentified. The sequencing used CD8+ T cells from cultured PBMCs, collected from culture after CMV antigen stimulation. These receptors were taken from a human donor in good health (CMV status not recorded). Some clones in this sample may be carry-over from other donors' samples.

This chain uses TRBV7-8 with TRBJ2-7, with D maybe TRBD1 (6 bases). From germline, CDR1 is SGHVS and CDR2 FQNEAQ. The V end lost 1 base, the J end lost 2 bases, and 12 bases lay between the germline ends. This CDR3 is 15 amino acids long. CDR3 loop: CASSLEWDTAYEQYF. Written as DNA, the CDR3 is TGTGCCAGCAGCTTAGAATGGGACACAGCCTACGAGCAGTACTTC. Supplemented by reference TRBV7-8 and TRBJ2-7, the full variable domain reads GAGVSQSPRYKVAKRGQDVALRCDPISGHVSLFWYQQALGQGPEFLTYFQNEAQLDKSGLPSDRFFAERPEGSVSTLKIQRTQQEDSAVYLCASSLEWDTAYEQYFGPGTRLTVT.

This clonotype has ten or more counts. The chain couples TRBV7-2 to TRBJ2-4; 7 positions match TRBD2. V trimming: 5 bases; J trimming: 0 bases; junction bases outside the gene matches: 16. Germline CDR1 SGHTA, CDR2 FQGNSA. The CDR3 contains 19 residues. CDR3 in amino acids: CASSPRAGSGELAKNIQYF. The DNA for the CDR3 is TGTGCCAGCAGCCCCCGCGCCGGCAGCGGGGAACTAGCCAAAAACATTCAGTACTTC.

Only a few counts were recorded for this clonotype. Here the CDR3 DNA reads TGTGCCAGCAGTTATTTCCAGGGTACTGGTGGAGCTTTCTTT. It specifies CASSYFQGTGGAFF. V and J are TRBV12-3 or TRBV12-4 and TRBJ1-1; D is possibly TRBD1 (5 bases). V lost 4 bases and J lost 10, with 19 bases in between. This CDR3 has 14 amino acids.

This clonotype showed up many times. The V gene is TRBV7-2, the J gene TRBJ2-1; 14 bases match TRBD2. Germline loops: CDR1 SGHTA, CDR2 FQGNSA. The CDR3 loop spans 15 amino acids. V lost 5 bases and J lost 13; bases outside the gene matches: 10. CDR3 in amino acids: CASSLRLAGGPGQFF. DNA of the CDR3: TGTGCCAGCAGCCTGCGACTAGCGGGGGGGCCTGGTCAGTTCTTC.

This clonotype was detected many times. This chain links TRBV7-8 with TRBJ1-5, with D uncertain. The CDR3 runs to 15 residues. The germline V gene has CDR1 SGHVS and CDR2 FQNEAQ. Trimming shortened V by 4 bases and J by 5 bases, and 15 bases separated the two germline ends. CDR3 DNA sequence: TGTGCCAGCAGCTCACTATACGCACCCGATCAGCCCCAGCATTTT. Translated: CASSSLYAPDQPQHF.

This clonotype has only a few counts. The chain is built from TRBV3-1 and TRBJ1-5; a weak D match, TRBD1 (6 bases). The CDR3 runs to 17 residues. Trimming removed 0 bases at V and 3 bases at J, with 15 bases between. Germline CDR1 and CDR2: LGHDT and YNNKEL (reference sequence). For the CDR3, the DNA is TGTGCCAGCAGCCAAGAAAAACCAGGGGTCCCCAATCAGCCCCAGCATTTT. Its translation: CASSQEKPGVPNQPQHF.

This clonotype has a handful of counts. This rearrangement joins TRBV7-2 to TRBJ2-5; the D is unclear. With 3 bases removed from V and 2 bases from J, the gap between germline ends came to 7 bases. From germline, CDR1 is SGHTA and CDR2 FQGNSA. The CDR3 runs to 13 residues. CDR3 residues: CASSFGNQETQYF. The CDR3 DNA sequence: TGTGCCAGCAGCTTTGGCAATCAAGAGACCCAGTACTTC.

This clonotype was counted ten times or more. The chain couples TRBV6-2 or TRBV6-3 to TRBJ2-4, with TRBD1 matching over 8 bases. The CDR3 is made up of 16 amino acids. CDR1 MNHEY and CDR2 SVGEGT come from the germline V gene. Trimming at V came to 7 bases and at J to 6 bases, leaving 14 bases not matched to a gene. CDR3 DNA sequence: TGTGCCAGCACCTTACTGGGACCCGACAGGGGAAACATTCAGTACTTC. This gives the protein CASTLLGPDRGNIQYF.

The CDR3, as DNA: TGTGCCAGCAGTGGACTCCAGTCAGATACGCAGTATTTT. Translation gives CASSGLQSDTQYF. The chain couples TRBV6-2 or TRBV6-3 to TRBJ2-3, with D possibly TRBD2 on 5 matching bases. The ends were cut back, 5 bases at V and 4 bases at J, with 10 bases in the middle. The CDR3 contains 13 residues. The germline V gene encodes CDR1 MNHEY and CDR2 SVGEGT.

This chain uses TRBV20-1 with TRBJ2-1, with TRBD1 matching 10 bases. V shed 6 bases and J 3 bases; nucleotides not matched to a gene: 8. The CDR3 is 15 residues long. Germline V gene lookup returns CDR1 DFQATT and CDR2 SNEGSKA (reference sequence). This CDR3 is CSASGTGANYNEQFF. DNA for the CDR3: TGCAGTGCCTCCGGGACAGGGGCAAACTACAATGAGCAGTTCTTC.

This clonotype was seen more than once but under ten times. The CDR3 DNA reads TGCGCCAGCAGCCAAGTGACAGTAAATAATTCACCCCTCCACTTT. Its translation: CASSQVTVNNSPLHF. V and J are TRBV4-1 and TRBJ1-6, with D tentatively TRBD1 (5 bases). The V and J ends lost 1 base and 5 bases respectively, with 9 bases between them. Germline CDR1 MGHRA, CDR2 YSYEKL. The CDR3 is 15 residues long.

This clonotype was observed at least ten times. The rearrangement links TRBV7-2 to TRBJ2-3, with D possibly TRBD2 on 7 matching bases. This CDR3 has 13 amino acids. The V and J ends lost 9 bases and 1 base respectively, with 11 bases between them. Germline V gene lookup returns CDR1 SGHTA and CDR2 FQGNSA. The CDR3 reads CASRGGGTDTQYF. In DNA form, the CDR3 reads TGTGCCAGTAGGGGGGGGGGCACAGATACGCAGTATTTT.

The gene calls are TRBV7-9 and TRBJ1-1, with 7 bases aligning to TRBD1. In germline, CDR1 is SEHNR, CDR2 FQNEAQ (reference sequence). The CDR3 covers 11 residues. Germline trimming cut 7 bases from V and 7 bases from J; bases unmatched to any gene: 3. This CDR3 is CASNYRGEAFF. CDR3 coding DNA: TGTGCCAGCAACTACAGGGGTGAAGCTTTCTTT.

This chain links TRBV5-1 with TRBJ1-2; 8 bases map to TRBD1. The CDR3 loop spans 14 amino acids. Losses at the gene ends were 2 bases for V and 6 bases for J; bases not matched to a gene: 6. Germline loops: CDR1 SGHRS, CDR2 YFSETQ. For the CDR3, the DNA is TGCGCCAGCAGCTTACGGACAGGGAAGGATGGCTACACCTTC. Translated: CASSLRTGKDGYTF.

This clonotype was seen once. The gene calls are TRBV20-1 and TRBJ2-5; D is unresolved. The CDR3 extends over 13 amino acids. CDR1 DFQATT and CDR2 SNEGSKA come from the germline V gene (reference sequence). V lost 3 bases and J 2 bases, leaving 10 bases between the germline ends. The CDR3, as DNA: TGCAGTGCTAGTGTCACGAATCAAGAGACCCAGTACTTC. Protein: CSASVTNQETQYF.

This clonotype appeared a few times. The chain links TRBV6-2 or TRBV6-3 to TRBJ1-2; D call uncertain. CDR1 and CDR2 (germline): MNHEY, SVGEGT. The CDR3 runs to 15 residues. The V gene lost 7 bases and the J gene lost 0 bases, with 15 bases spanning the gap. The CDR3 DNA follows: TGTGCCAGCATTGGGCGGTACGCATCTAACTATGGCTACACCTTC. It yields the protein CASIGRYASNYGYTF.

In this sample, this clonotype turned up a few times. J is TRBJ1-2 and V is TRBV19; no reliable D call. The V end lost 6 bases, the J end lost 2 bases, and 16 bases lay between the germline ends. Germline assignment: CDR1 LNHDA and CDR2 SQIVND (reference sequence). This CDR3 comprises 15 residues. CDR3 sequence reads: CASSRPSQDNYGYTF. The CDR3 region has the DNA TGTGCCAGTAGCCGCCCATCCCAGGACAACTATGGCTACACCTTC.

In this sample, this clonotype turned up a few times. The chain is built from TRBV4-1 and TRBJ2-1; D gene uncertain. From germline, CDR1 is MGHRA and CDR2 YSYEKL. V gave up 2 bases and J gave up 5 bases, with 19 bases separating them. CDR3 length equals 17 residues. The CDR3 DNA reads TGCGCCAGCAGCCAACCCCTGGTCGACCTTACTAACAATGAGCAGTTCTTC. It translates to CASSQPLVDLTNNEQFF.

The chain carries TRBV6-6 and TRBJ1-5; D remains unclear. Trimming took off 7 bases at V and 0 bases at J, with 10 bases between the two ends. The germline V gene has CDR1 MNHNY and CDR2 SVGAGI (reference sequence). The CDR3 length is 14 residues. CDR3 in amino acids: CASNWAGSNQPQHF. DNA for the CDR3: TGTGCCAGCAACTGGGCGGGTAGCAATCAGCCCCAGCATTTT.

This clonotype was recorded many times. The chain combines TRBV7-8 with TRBJ2-1; possibly TRBD1 for D (6 bases). CDR3 length: 12 amino acids. V lost 3 bases and J lost 9, with 9 bases in between. Germline V CDR1 and CDR2: SGHVS, FQNEAQ. For the CDR3, the DNA is TGTGCCAGCAGCTTGCAGGGGAGTGAGCAGTTCTTC. This translates into CASSLQGSEQFF.

This clonotype occurred many times. The chain has TRBV6-1 and TRBJ1-5; tentatively, D is TRBD1 (5 bases). Trimming shortened V by 3 bases and J by 0 bases, and 12 bases separated the two germline ends. The length of the CDR3 is 16 residues. Looked up from germline, CDR1 is MNHNS and CDR2 is SASEGT. The CDR3 loop reads CASSETGQYSNQPQHF. CDR3 coding DNA: TGTGCCAGCAGTGAGACGGGGCAGTATAGCAATCAGCCCCAGCATTTT.